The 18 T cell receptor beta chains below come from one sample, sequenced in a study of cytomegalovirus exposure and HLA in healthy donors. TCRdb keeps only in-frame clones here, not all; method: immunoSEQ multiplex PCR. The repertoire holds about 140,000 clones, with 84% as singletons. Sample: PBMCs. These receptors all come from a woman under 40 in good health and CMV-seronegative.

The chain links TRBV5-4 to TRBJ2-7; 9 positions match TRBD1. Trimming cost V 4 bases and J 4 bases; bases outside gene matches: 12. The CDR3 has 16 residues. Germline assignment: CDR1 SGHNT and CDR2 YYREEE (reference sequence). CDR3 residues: CASSRTGAGGGYEQYF. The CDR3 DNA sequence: TGTGCCAGCAGCCGGACAGGGGCCGGAGGCGGGTACGAGCAGTACTTC.

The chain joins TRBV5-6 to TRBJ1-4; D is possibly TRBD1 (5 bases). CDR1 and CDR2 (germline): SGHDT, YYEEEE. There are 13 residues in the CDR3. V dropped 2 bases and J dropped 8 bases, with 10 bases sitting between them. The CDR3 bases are TGTGCCAGCAGCTTACGACAGACAGAAAAACTGTTTTTT. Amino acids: CASSLRQTEKLFF.

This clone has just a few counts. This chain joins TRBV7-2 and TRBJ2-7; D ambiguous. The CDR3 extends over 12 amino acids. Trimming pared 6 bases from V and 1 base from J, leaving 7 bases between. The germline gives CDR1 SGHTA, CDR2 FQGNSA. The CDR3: CASRQESYEQYF. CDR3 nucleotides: TGTGCCAGCAGGCAGGAATCCTACGAGCAGTACTTC. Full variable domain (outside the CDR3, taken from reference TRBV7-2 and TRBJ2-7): GAGVSQSPSNKVTEKGKDVELRCDPISGHTALYWYRQSLGQGLEFLIYFQGNSAPDKSGLPSDRFSAERTGGSVSTLTIQRTQQEDSAVYLCASRQESYEQYFGPGTRLTVT.

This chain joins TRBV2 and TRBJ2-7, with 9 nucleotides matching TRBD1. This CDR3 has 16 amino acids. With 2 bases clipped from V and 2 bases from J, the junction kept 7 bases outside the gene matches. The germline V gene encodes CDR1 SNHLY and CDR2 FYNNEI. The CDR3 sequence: CASSERGDRATYEQYF. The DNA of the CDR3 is TGTGCCAGCAGTGAAAGGGGGGACAGGGCCACCTACGAGCAGTACTTC.

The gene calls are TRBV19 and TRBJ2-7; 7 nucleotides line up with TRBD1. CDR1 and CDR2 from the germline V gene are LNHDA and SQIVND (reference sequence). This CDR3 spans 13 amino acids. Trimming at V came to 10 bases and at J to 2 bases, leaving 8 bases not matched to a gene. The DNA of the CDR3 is TGTGCCACCGAAGACAGGGTCACCTACGAGCAGTACTTC. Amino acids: CATEDRVTYEQYF.

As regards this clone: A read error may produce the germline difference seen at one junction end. CDR3 bases: TGTGCCAGCAGCCGAAACCAACCGGGACAGGTGAAGGTGATCTTC. The encoded protein is CASSRNQPGQVKVIF. This chain links TRBV28 with TRBJ2-1, with 8 positions matching TRBD1. This CDR3 has 15 residues. The germline CDR1 and CDR2 sequences are MDHEN and SYDVKM.

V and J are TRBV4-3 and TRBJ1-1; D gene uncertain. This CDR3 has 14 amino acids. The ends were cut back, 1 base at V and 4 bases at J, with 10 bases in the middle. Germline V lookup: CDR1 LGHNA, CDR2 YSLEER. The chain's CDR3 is CASSQGGSGTEAFF. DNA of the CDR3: TGCGCCAGCAGCCAAGGTGGGAGTGGCACTGAAGCTTTCTTT.

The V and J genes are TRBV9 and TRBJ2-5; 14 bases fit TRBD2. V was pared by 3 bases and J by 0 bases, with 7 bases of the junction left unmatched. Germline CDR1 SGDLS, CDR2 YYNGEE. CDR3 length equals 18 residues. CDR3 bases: TGTGCCAGCAGCGAGGGGACTAGCGGGGGAGATAACCAAGAGACCCAGTACTTC. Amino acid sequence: CASSEGTSGGDNQETQYF.

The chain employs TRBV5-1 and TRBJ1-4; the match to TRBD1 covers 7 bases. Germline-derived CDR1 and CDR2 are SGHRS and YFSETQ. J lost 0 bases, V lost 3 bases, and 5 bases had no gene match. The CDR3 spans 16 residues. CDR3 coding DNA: TGCGCCAGCAGCTGGGGGGACAGCGCAACTAATGAAAAACTGTTTTTT. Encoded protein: CASSWGDSATNEKLFF.

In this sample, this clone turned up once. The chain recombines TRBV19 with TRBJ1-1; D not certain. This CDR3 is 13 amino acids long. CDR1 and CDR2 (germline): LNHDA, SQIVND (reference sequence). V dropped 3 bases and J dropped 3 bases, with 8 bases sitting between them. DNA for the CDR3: TGTGCCAGTAGTATCCGAGCACACACTGAAGCTTTCTTT. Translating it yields CASSIRAHTEAFF.

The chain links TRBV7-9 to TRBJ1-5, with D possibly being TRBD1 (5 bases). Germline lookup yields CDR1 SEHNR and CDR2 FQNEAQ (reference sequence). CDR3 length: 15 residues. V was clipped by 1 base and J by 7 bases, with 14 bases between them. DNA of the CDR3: TGTGCCAGCAGCTTAGGCGGTACAGGCTCCCAGCCCCAGCATTTT. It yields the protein CASSLGGTGSQPQHF.

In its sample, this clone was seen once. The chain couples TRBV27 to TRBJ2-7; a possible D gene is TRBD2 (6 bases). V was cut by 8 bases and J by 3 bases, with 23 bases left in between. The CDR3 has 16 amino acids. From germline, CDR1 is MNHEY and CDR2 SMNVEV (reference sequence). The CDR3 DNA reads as TGTGCCAGCGCCGACTTGGGGGGACGAGGAAACTACGAGCAGTACTTC. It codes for CASADLGGRGNYEQYF.

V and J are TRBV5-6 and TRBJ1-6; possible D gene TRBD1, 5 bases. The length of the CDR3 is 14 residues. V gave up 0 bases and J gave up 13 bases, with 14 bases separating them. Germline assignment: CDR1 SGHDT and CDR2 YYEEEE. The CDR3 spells CASSLGMGPTPLHF. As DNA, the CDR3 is TGTGCCAGCAGCTTGGGAATGGGGCCGACCCCCCTCCACTTT.

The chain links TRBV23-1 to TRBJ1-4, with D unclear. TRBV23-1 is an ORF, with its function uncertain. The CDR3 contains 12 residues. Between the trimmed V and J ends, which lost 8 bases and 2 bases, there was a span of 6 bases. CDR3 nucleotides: TGCGCCAGCGACACCACTAATGAAAAACTGTTTTTT. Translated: CASDTTNEKLFF.

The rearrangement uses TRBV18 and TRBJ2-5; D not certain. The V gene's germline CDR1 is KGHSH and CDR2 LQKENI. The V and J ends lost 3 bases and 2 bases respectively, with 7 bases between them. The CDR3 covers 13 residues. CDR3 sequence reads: CASSPSLQETQYF. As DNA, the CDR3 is TGTGCCAGCTCACCGAGCTTGCAAGAGACCCAGTACTTC.

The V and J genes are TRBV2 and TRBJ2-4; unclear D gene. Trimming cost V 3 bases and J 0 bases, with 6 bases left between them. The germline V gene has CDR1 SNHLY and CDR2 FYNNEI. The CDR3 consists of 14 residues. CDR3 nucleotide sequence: TGTGCCAGCAGTGATGAACTAGCCAAAAACATTCAGTACTTC. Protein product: CASSDELAKNIQYF.

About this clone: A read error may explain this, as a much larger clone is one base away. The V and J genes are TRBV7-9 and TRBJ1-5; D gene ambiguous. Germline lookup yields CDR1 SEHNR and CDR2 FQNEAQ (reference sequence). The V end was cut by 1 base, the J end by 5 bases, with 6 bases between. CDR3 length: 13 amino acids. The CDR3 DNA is TGTGCCAGCAGCTTAGGCGCGGATCAGCCCCAGCATTTT. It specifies CASSLGADQPQHF.

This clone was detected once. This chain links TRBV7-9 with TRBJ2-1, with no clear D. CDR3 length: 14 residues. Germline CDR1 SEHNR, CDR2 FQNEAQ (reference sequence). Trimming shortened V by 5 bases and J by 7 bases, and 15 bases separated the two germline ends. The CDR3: CASSPTLTLNEQFF. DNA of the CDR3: TGTGCCAGCAGCCCAACCCTAACTTTAAATGAGCAGTTCTTC.